A single sample gave rise to the 9 T cell receptor beta chains below, sequenced in a study of cytomegalovirus exposure and HLA in healthy donors. The method was immunoSEQ multiplex PCR; TCRdb's version includes in-frame clones alone and lacks a portion of them. This sample has under 400,000 clones; roughly 88% occur once, and the top ten carry roughly 0.75%. The material sequenced was PBMCs. These receptors were taken from a woman aged 18 to 35 in good health and CMV-seronegative.

The chain couples TRBV5-6 to TRBJ2-7; TRBD2 is a possible D gene (6 bases). Germline V gene lookup returns CDR1 SGHDT and CDR2 YYEEEE. V shed 4 bases and J shed 2 bases, with 19 bases lying between them. The CDR3 contains 16 residues. Here the CDR3 DNA reads TGTGCCAGCAGCCCCATCGGGGGACTGGATACCTACGAGCAGTACTTC. This encodes CASSPIGGLDTYEQYF.

The chain recombines TRBV6-5 with TRBJ2-5; D may be TRBD1 (7 bases). V gave up 6 bases and J gave up 1 base, with 12 bases separating them. CDR3 length equals 14 residues. Germline values: CDR1 MNHEY, CDR2 SVGAGI. CDR3 nucleotides: TGTGCCAGCAGGCGGGGACAGCTCCAAGAGACCCAGTACTTC. Its protein product is CASRRGQLQETQYF.

The rearrangement links TRBV5-1 to TRBJ1-2; TRBD1 might be the D (6 bases). The germline V gene encodes CDR1 SGHRS and CDR2 YFSETQ. The CDR3 totals 13 residues. Trimming removed 0 bases from V and 6 bases from J, with 9 bases in between. The CDR3 sequence: CASSLAQGNGYTF. DNA of the CDR3: TGCGCCAGCAGCTTGGCGCAGGGGAATGGCTACACCTTC.

Only a few counts were recorded for this clone. The chain carries TRBV4-2 and TRBJ2-7; D remains ambiguous. This CDR3 region has 14 residues. Per the germline V gene, CDR1 is LGHNA and CDR2 is YNFKEQ. Trimming removed 1 base from V and 2 bases from J, with 9 bases in between. The CDR3 sequence is CASSQVGQAYEQYF. CDR3 sequence (DNA): TGTGCCAGCAGCCAAGTTGGGCAGGCCTACGAGCAGTACTTC.

CDR3 amino acids: CASSEQGAISYEQYF. The CDR3 DNA reads TGTGCCAGCAGTGAACAGGGGGCCATTTCCTACGAGCAGTACTTC. The chain uses TRBV25-1 and TRBJ2-7; 8 nucleotides align to TRBD1. The CDR3 is 15 amino acids. Germline loops: CDR1 MGHDK, CDR2 SYGVNS. The ends lost 2 bases at V and 1 base at J; junction bases unmatched: 4.

The gene calls are TRBV28 and TRBJ1-3, with TRBD1 matching 8 bases. The CDR3 totals 14 residues. Germline CDR1 MDHEN, CDR2 SYDVKM. V was clipped by 7 bases and J by 0 bases; unmatched bases: 2. The chain's CDR3 is CASTTGGSGNTIYF. The CDR3 DNA reads as TGTGCCAGCACCACAGGGGGCTCTGGAAACACCATATATTTT.

This chain joins TRBV7-7 and TRBJ2-3; 8 nucleotides agree with TRBD1. Germline trimming cut 2 bases from V and 11 bases from J; bases unmatched to any gene: 6. CDR1 is SSHAT and CDR2 is FNYEAQ in the germline V gene (reference sequence). This CDR3 contains 13 residues. CDR3 sequence (DNA): TGTGCCAGCAGCTTAAGCCCGACAGGGGTGCAGTATTTT. It yields the protein CASSLSPTGVQYF.

The chain couples TRBV29-1 to TRBJ1-4; TRBD1 might be the D (5 bases). Germline V gene lookup returns CDR1 SQVTM and CDR2 ANQGSEA. Trimming left V 7 bases short and J 3 bases short, with 15 bases between. There are 14 residues in the CDR3. The CDR3 sequence: CSATLGGSNEKLFF. DNA for the CDR3: TGCAGCGCCACTTTGGGGGGGTCTAATGAAAAACTGTTTTTT.

This clone has a handful of counts. The chain employs TRBV7-6 and TRBJ2-2; 9 nucleotides align to TRBD1. Unmatched junction bases numbered 7, after V lost 5 bases and J lost 6 bases. Germline lookup yields CDR1 SGHVS and CDR2 FNYEAQ. CDR3 length equals 15 residues. The CDR3 nucleotides are TGTGCCAGCAGCGCCCGGGACAGGGCCCCCGGGGAGCTGTTTTTT. This gives the protein CASSARDRAPGELFF. Looking up the rest from reference TRBV7-6 and TRBJ2-2 gives the full variable domain: GAGVSQSPRYKVTKRGQDVALRCDPISGHVSLYWYRQALGQGPEFLTYFNYEAQQDKSGLPNDRFSAERPEGSISTLTIQRTEQRDSAMYRCASSARDRAPGELFFGEGSRLTVL.